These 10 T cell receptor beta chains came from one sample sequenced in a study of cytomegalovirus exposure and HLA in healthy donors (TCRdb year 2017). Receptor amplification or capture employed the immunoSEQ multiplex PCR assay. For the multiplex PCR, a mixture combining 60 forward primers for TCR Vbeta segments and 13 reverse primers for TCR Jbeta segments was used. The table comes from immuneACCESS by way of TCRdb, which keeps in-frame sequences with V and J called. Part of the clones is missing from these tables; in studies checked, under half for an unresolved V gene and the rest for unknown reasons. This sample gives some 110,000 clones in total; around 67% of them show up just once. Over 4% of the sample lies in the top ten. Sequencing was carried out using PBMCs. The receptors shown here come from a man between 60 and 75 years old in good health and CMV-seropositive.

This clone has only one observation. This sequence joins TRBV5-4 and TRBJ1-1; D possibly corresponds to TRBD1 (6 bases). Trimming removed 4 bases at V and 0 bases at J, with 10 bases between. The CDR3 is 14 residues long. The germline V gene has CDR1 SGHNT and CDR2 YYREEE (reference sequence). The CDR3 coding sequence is TGTGCCAGCAGCAAGGACAGCATGAACACTGAAGCTTTCTTT. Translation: CASSKDSMNTEAFF.

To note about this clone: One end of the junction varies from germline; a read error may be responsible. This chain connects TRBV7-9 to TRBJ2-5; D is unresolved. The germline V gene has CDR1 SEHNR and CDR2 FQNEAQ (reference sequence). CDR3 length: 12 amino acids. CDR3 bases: TGTTCCAGCAGCTTAACACAAGAGACCCAGTACTTC. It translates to CSSSLTQETQYF.

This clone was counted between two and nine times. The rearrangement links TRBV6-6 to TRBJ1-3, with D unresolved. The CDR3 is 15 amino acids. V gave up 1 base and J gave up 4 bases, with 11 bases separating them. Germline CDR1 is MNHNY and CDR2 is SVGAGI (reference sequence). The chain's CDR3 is CASSYYPDLGNTIYF. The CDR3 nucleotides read TGTGCCAGCAGTTACTATCCAGATTTGGGAAACACCATATATTTT.

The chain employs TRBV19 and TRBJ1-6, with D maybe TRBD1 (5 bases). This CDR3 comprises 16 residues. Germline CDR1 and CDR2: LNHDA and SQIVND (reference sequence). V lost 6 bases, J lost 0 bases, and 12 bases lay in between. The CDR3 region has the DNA TGTGCCAGTAGGTTGGGGGGGAGCTCCTATAATTCACCCCTCCACTTT. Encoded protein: CASRLGGSSYNSPLHF.

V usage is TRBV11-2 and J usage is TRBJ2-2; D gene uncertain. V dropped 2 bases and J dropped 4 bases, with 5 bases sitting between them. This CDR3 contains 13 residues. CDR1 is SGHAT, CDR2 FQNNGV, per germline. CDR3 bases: TGTGCCAGCAGCTTATACGGCACCGGGGAGCTGTTTTTT. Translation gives CASSLYGTGELFF.

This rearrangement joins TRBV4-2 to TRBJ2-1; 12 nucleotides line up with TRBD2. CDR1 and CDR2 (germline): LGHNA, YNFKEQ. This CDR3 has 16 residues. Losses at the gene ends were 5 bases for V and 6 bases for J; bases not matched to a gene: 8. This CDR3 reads CASSETSGGVSNEQFF. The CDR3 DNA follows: TGTGCCAGCAGCGAGACTAGCGGGGGCGTCAGCAATGAGCAGTTCTTC.

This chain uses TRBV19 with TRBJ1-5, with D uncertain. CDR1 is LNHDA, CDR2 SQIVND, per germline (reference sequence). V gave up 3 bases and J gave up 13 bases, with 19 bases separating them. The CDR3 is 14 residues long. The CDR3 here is CASSIDMSRPRQHF. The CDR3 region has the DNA TGTGCCAGTAGTATTGATATGTCGAGGCCCCGACAGCATTTT.

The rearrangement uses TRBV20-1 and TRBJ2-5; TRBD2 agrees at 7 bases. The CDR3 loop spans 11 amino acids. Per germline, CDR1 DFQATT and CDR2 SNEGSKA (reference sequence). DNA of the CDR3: TGCGCAGCTAGCGGTTCGGAGACCCAGTACTTC. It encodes CAASGSETQYF.

The CDR3 reads CASSVGGTGVRRYEQYF. The CDR3 region has the DNA TGTGCCAGCAGCGTAGGGGGGACAGGGGTCCGCCGCTACGAGCAGTACTTC. The chain joins TRBV9 to TRBJ2-7; 10 bases are a match to TRBD1. CDR3 length: 17 amino acids. V gave up 0 bases and J gave up 3 bases; unmatched junction bases: 9. The germline CDR1 and CDR2 sequences are SGDLS and YYNGEE.

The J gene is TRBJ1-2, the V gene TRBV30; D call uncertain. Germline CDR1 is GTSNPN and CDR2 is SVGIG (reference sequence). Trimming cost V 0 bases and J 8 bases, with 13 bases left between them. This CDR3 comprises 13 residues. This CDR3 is CAWSVRTTGGYTF. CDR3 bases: TGTGCCTGGAGTGTAAGGACGACGGGGGGCTACACCTTC.